These 30 T cell receptor beta chains originate from one sample sequenced in a study of cytomegalovirus exposure and HLA in healthy donors. The study ran its PCR with 60 Vbeta and 13 Jbeta primers. Measured with immunoSEQ multiplex PCR; TCRdb has only the in-frame clones, and not every one. The table records about 150,000 clones, roughly 90% of them present only once. The sequenced sample was PBMCs. Source of these receptors: a woman under 30 in good health and CMV-seronegative.

V usage is TRBV6-6 and J usage is TRBJ2-2; possible D gene TRBD2, 5 bases. Germline V gene sequence: CDR1 MNHNY, CDR2 SVGAGI (reference sequence). The CDR3 runs to 15 residues. Trimming removed 5 bases at V and 2 bases at J, with 12 bases between. CDR3 loop: CASSKARANTGELFF. CDR3 sequence (DNA): TGTGCCAGCAGTAAGGCGCGGGCTAACACCGGGGAGCTGTTTTTT.

The rearrangement uses TRBV10-2 and TRBJ1-5, with 8 bases aligning to TRBD1. From germline, CDR1 is WSHSY and CDR2 SAAADI. The CDR3 totals 17 residues. Trimming cost V 5 bases and J 4 bases; bases outside gene matches: 13. Here the CDR3 DNA reads TGCGCCAGCAGTTCCCCCCGACAGGGGATAGCAAATCAGCCCCAGCATTTT. Encoded protein: CASSSPRQGIANQPQHF.

V is TRBV2 and J is TRBJ2-5; 12 bases agree with TRBD1. CDR1 and CDR2 (germline): SNHLY, FYNNEI. Trimming took 7 bases from V and 5 from J; bases not matched to a gene: 8. The CDR3 length is 15 residues. CDR3 sequence reads: CASKSGTGGLETQYF. As DNA, the CDR3 is TGTGCCAGCAAATCTGGGACAGGGGGCTTGGAGACCCAGTACTTC.

V and J are TRBV7-9 and TRBJ1-1, with TRBD1 identical over 8 bases. V lost 3 bases to trimming and J lost 1 base; unmatched junction nucleotides: 4. Germline values: CDR1 SEHNR, CDR2 FQNEAQ (reference sequence). The CDR3 is made up of 15 amino acids. CDR3 amino acids: CASSLGQEENTEAFF. CDR3 DNA: TGTGCCAGCAGCTTGGGACAGGAAGAGAACACTGAAGCTTTCTTT.

The rearrangement uses TRBV7-2 and TRBJ1-5; no definite D call. V lost 3 bases and J lost 3, with 15 bases in between. CDR1 is SGHTA and CDR2 is FQGNSA in the germline V gene. CDR3 length equals 16 residues. The CDR3 nucleotides are TGTGCCAGCAGCTTTCTATCGAATGCCGACAATCAGCCCCAGCATTTT. The encoded protein is CASSFLSNADNQPQHF.

This chain links TRBV5-4 with TRBJ1-3, with D tentatively TRBD1 (5 bases). CDR3 size: 14 residues. Germline V lookup: CDR1 SGHNT, CDR2 YYREEE (reference sequence). V gave up 7 bases and J gave up 2 bases, with 13 bases separating them. In DNA form, the CDR3 reads TGTGCCAGCCGCGGTACAGGTCCTGGAAACACCATATATTTT. Residues: CASRGTGPGNTIYF.

The chain combines TRBV10-3 with TRBJ2-6; 10 bases map to TRBD1. J gave up 0 bases and V 7 bases, and 6 bases lay outside the gene matches. Germline V gene data show CDR1 as ENHRY and CDR2 as SYGVKD. The CDR3 length is 17 residues. The CDR3 DNA sequence: TGTGCCATCACCGGGACAGGGGTCCTCTCTGGGGCCAACGTCCTGACTTTC. Translated, it gives CAITGTGVLSGANVLTF.

This chain links TRBV6-4 with TRBJ1-1; TRBD1 matches at 9 bases. The CDR3 has 13 amino acids. Germline V gene lookup returns CDR1 MRHNA and CDR2 SNTAGT. The trim removed 3 bases at V and 12 bases at J, leaving 8 bases unmatched. In DNA, the CDR3 is TGTGCCAGCAGTGAGAGACAGGGGGGATGGCCTTTCTTT. This gives the protein CASSERQGGWPFF.

This clone appeared a single time. Here the CDR3 reads CASGGARETQYF. CDR3 bases: TGTGCCAGCGGGGGGGCAAGGGAGACCCAGTACTTC. This chain links TRBV28 with TRBJ2-5; the D gene is possibly TRBD2 (7 bases). Germline V gene data show CDR1 as MDHEN and CDR2 as SYDVKM. V lost 8 bases and J 5 bases, leaving 12 bases between the germline ends. CDR3 size: 12 residues.

The V gene is TRBV5-4, the J gene TRBJ2-1, with D maybe TRBD2 (5 bases). Germline values: CDR1 SGHNT, CDR2 YYREEE (reference sequence). The CDR3 consists of 17 residues. V lost 6 bases and J lost 5, with 24 bases in between. The CDR3 nucleotides are TGTGCCAGCAAATTTTCTGCCGGGATCGGCCGGGACAATGAGCAGTTCTTC. Amino acid sequence: CASKFSAGIGRDNEQFF.

The chain recombines TRBV5-1 with TRBJ2-1; D is possibly TRBD1 (6 bases). The V gene lost 4 bases and the J gene lost 0 bases, with 8 bases spanning the gap. The germline gives CDR1 SGHRS, CDR2 YFSETQ. The length of the CDR3 is 14 residues. CDR3 protein: CASSEDSSYNEQFF. CDR3 nucleotides: TGCGCCAGCAGCGAGGACAGCTCCTACAATGAGCAGTTCTTC.

This clone was seen a handful of times. V and J are TRBV7-9 and TRBJ2-2; 12 bases fit TRBD2. Trimming removed 5 bases from V and 6 bases from J; junction bases left unmatched: 1. Germline loops: CDR1 SEHNR, CDR2 FQNEAQ (reference sequence). This CDR3 has 14 residues. The CDR3 DNA reads TGTGCCAGCAGCCGACTAGCGGGAGCCGGGGAGCTGTTTTTT. Its translation is CASSRLAGAGELFF.

In regard to this clone: One end of the junction is discordant with germline, which a read error may explain. The chain recombines TRBV7-9 with TRBJ1-6, with D possibly matching TRBD1 (5 bases). The CDR3 runs to 12 residues. Germline assignment: CDR1 SEHNR and CDR2 FQNEAQ (reference sequence). The CDR3: CSSSPGGAPLHF. For the CDR3, the DNA is TGTTCCAGCAGCCCCGGAGGGGCACCCCTCCACTTT.

The genes are TRBV6-5 and TRBJ2-7; D possibly corresponds to TRBD1 (6 bases). CDR1 and CDR2 from the germline V gene are MNHEY and SVGAGI. This CDR3 is built from 13 residues. Trimming shortened V by 8 bases and J by 0 bases, and 11 bases separated the two germline ends. CDR3 protein: CASQGRSSYEQYF. The CDR3 DNA is TGTGCCAGCCAGGGGCGCAGCTCCTACGAGCAGTACTTC.

The rearrangement uses TRBV5-4 and TRBJ1-2; D is perhaps TRBD1 (6 bases). Between the trimmed V and J ends, which lost 0 bases and 1 base, there was a span of 13 bases. The germline V gene encodes CDR1 SGHNT and CDR2 YYREEE (reference sequence). The CDR3 is 16 residues long. The CDR3 DNA sequence: TGTGCCAGCAGCTTGGGGGCAGGGGCGGGTAACTATGGCTACACCTTC. The encoded protein is CASSLGAGAGNYGYTF.

The chain recombines TRBV27 with TRBJ2-7; D is possibly TRBD2 (5 bases). CDR3 size: 13 residues. Trimming pared 5 bases from V and 9 bases from J, leaving 17 bases between. Germline values: CDR1 MNHEY, CDR2 SMNVEV (reference sequence). The DNA for the CDR3 is TGTGCCAGCAGTACTGGGTCCCCGAGCGGGCAGTACTTC. It yields the protein CASSTGSPSGQYF.

This sequence joins TRBV10-3 and TRBJ1-4; D gene ambiguous. The V end was cut by 0 bases, the J end by 5 bases, with 10 bases between. Germline values: CDR1 ENHRY, CDR2 SYGVKD. The CDR3 consists of 15 residues. The CDR3: CAISESNQLNEKLFF. The CDR3 DNA reads as TGTGCCATCAGTGAGTCGAACCAGTTGAATGAAAAACTGTTTTTT.

The chain uses TRBV13 and TRBJ2-2, with D perhaps TRBD1 (6 bases). V was trimmed by 7 bases and J by 3 bases, leaving 18 bases between them. This CDR3 spans 16 amino acids. Germline CDR1 reads PRHDT; CDR2 reads FYEKMQ (reference sequence). The CDR3 sequence: CASKERGTSDTGELFF. CDR3 coding DNA: TGTGCCAGCAAAGAGCGTGGGACATCGGACACCGGGGAGCTGTTTTTT.

The chain recombines TRBV7-2 with TRBJ2-1, with D possibly being TRBD1 (5 bases). Germline loops: CDR1 SGHTA, CDR2 FQGNSA. This CDR3 has 15 residues. The germline V and J ends were trimmed by 1 base and 8 bases, with 15 bases remaining between them. As DNA, the CDR3 is TGTGCCAGCAGCTTAGTGGGGCCAGCTACGCATGAGCAGTTCTTC. Its translation is CASSLVGPATHEQFF.

In the case of this clone: A read error may account for a junction end that differs from germline. The chain joins TRBV5-1 to TRBJ2-4, with a weak D call TRBD1 (6 bases). CDR3 length: 14 residues. Germline V gives CDR1 SGHRS, CDR2 YFSETQ. In nucleotides, the CDR3 is TGCGCCAGCAGCTTGGGCAGGGGTGAAAAAATTCAGTACTTC. Protein sequence: CASSLGRGEKIQYF. Full variable domain (rest looked up from reference TRBV5-1 and TRBJ2-4): KAGVTQTPRYLIKTRGQQVTLSCSPISGHRSVSWYQQTPGQGLQFLFEYFSETQRNKGNFPGRFSGRQFSNSRSEMNVSTLELGDSALYLCASSLGRGEKIQYFGAGTRLSVL.

The chain carries TRBV19 and TRBJ1-2; possible D gene TRBD1, 6 bases. CDR1 and CDR2 (germline): LNHDA, SQIVND (reference sequence). CDR3 size: 14 residues. V lost 6 bases, J lost 8 bases, and 19 bases lay in between. The CDR3 loop reads CASSPKQGMSGYTF. CDR3 coding DNA: TGTGCCAGTAGCCCAAAACAGGGAATGTCCGGCTACACCTTC.

This clone came up once. The V and J genes are TRBV6-5 and TRBJ2-3, with 7 bases lining up with TRBD2. The CDR3 length is 16 residues. Germline CDR1 is MNHEY and CDR2 is SVGAGI. The V and J ends lost 4 bases and 3 bases, in that order; junction bases with no gene match: 10. The CDR3 region is CASSFKRGLGTDTQYF. In DNA, the CDR3 is TGTGCCAGCAGTTTTAAGCGGGGCCTCGGGACAGATACGCAGTATTTT.

The chain carries TRBV7-6 and TRBJ2-7; 8 bases map to TRBD2. J lost 7 bases, V lost 8 bases, and 10 bases had no gene match. Germline V gives CDR1 SGHVS, CDR2 FNYEAQ. The CDR3 runs to 13 residues. CDR3 coding DNA: TGTGCCAGCGACGGGGGGGGTCTCGGAGAGCAGTACTTC. Translated, it gives CASDGGGLGEQYF. Variable domain in full (rest from reference TRBV7-6 and TRBJ2-7): GAGVSQSPRYKVTKRGQDVALRCDPISGHVSLYWYRQALGQGPEFLTYFNYEAQQDKSGLPNDRFSAERPEGSISTLTIQRTEQRDSAMYRCASDGGGLGEQYFGPGTRLTVT.

The rearrangement links TRBV7-8 to TRBJ1-5; no firm D call. This CDR3 region has 13 residues. Between the trimmed V and J ends, which lost 2 bases and 8 bases, there was a span of 10 bases. Germline V gene data show CDR1 as SGHVS and CDR2 as FQNEAQ. The CDR3 sequence: CASSLKWSEPQHF. The CDR3 DNA is TGTGCCAGCAGCTTAAAGTGGAGCGAGCCCCAGCATTTT.

The chain recombines TRBV28 with TRBJ2-7; 12 nucleotides line up with TRBD1. The ends lost 3 bases at V and 5 bases at J; junction bases unmatched: 5. The CDR3 is 15 amino acids. The germline gives CDR1 MDHEN, CDR2 SYDVKM. The CDR3 coding sequence is TGTGCCAGCAGTTTGGGACAGGGGGCTTTTGACGAGCAGTACTTC. It translates to CASSLGQGAFDEQYF.

The chain is built from TRBV6-5 and TRBJ2-2; 8 bases line up with TRBD1. There are 15 residues in the CDR3. CDR1 and CDR2 (germline): MNHEY, SVGAGI. Trimming cost V 5 bases and J 2 bases; bases outside gene matches: 4. The CDR3 reads CASSVRGPNTGELFF. CDR3 nucleotides: TGTGCCAGCAGTGTCAGGGGGCCCAACACCGGGGAGCTGTTTTTT.

This clone was observed many times. This chain uses TRBV6-4 with TRBJ2-2; TRBD2 matches 8 bases. With 2 bases clipped from V and 6 bases from J, the junction kept 5 bases outside the gene matches. The CDR3 spans 15 residues. Germline CDR1 is MRHNA and CDR2 is SNTAGT. The CDR3, as DNA: TGTGCCAGCAGTGACAGCGGCGGGGGGTCCGGGGAGCTGTTTTTT. This gives the protein CASSDSGGGSGELFF.

The rearrangement joins TRBV11-3 to TRBJ2-1; 9 bases match TRBD2. Trimming removed 0 bases from V and 8 bases from J; junction bases left unmatched: 8. The CDR3 spans 16 residues. The germline CDR1 and CDR2 sequences are SGHNT and YENEEA. The CDR3 region is CASSLDGRGGLDEQFF. DNA of the CDR3: TGTGCCAGCAGCTTAGATGGGCGGGGGGGCCTCGATGAGCAGTTCTTC.

This chain joins TRBV28 and TRBJ2-1; 16 bases fit TRBD2. Trimming removed 6 bases from V and 4 bases from J; junction bases left unmatched: 12. The germline V gene encodes CDR1 MDHEN and CDR2 SYDVKM. CDR3 length: 19 amino acids. The chain's CDR3 is CASSRAPGTSGRGYNEQFF. The CDR3 DNA reads as TGTGCCAGCAGCCGTGCCCCCGGGACTAGCGGGAGGGGATACAATGAGCAGTTCTTC. Complete variable domain (other parts from reference TRBV28 and TRBJ2-1): DVKVTQSSRYLVKRTGEKVFLECVQDMDHENMFWYRQDPGLGLRLIYFSYDVKMKEKGDIPEGYSVSREKKERFSLILESASTNQTSMYLCASSRAPGTSGRGYNEQFFGPGTRLTVL.

This clone was found a few times. V and J are TRBV4-1 and TRBJ1-1, with D perhaps matching TRBD1 (5 bases). The V and J ends lost 6 bases and 6 bases respectively, with 11 bases between them. Germline V CDR1 and CDR2: MGHRA, YSYEKL. The CDR3 totals 12 residues. The CDR3 bases are TGCGCCAGCAGTCTCTCGGGGGCTGAAGCTTTCTTT. Its translation: CASSLSGAEAFF.